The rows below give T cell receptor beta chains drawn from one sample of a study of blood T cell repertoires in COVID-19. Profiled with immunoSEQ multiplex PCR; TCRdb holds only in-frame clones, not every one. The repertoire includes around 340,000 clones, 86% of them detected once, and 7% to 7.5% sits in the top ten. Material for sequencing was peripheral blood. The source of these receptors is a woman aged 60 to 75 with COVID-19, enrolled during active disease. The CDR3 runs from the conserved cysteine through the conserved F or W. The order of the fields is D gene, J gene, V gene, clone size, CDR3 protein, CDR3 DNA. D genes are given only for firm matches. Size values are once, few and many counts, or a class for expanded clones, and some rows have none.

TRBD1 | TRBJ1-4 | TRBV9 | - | CASSAGQAPEKLFF | TGTGCCAGCAGCGCCGGACAGGCCCCTGAAAAACTGTTTTTT
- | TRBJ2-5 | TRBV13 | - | CASSLDRQETQYF | TGTGCCAGCAGCTTAGACAGGCAAGAGACCCAGTACTTC
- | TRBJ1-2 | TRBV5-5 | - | CASSMTLRGGYTF | TGTGCCAGCAGCATGACACTCCGTGGTGGCTACACCTTC
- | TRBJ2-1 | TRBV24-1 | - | CATSDSTGYYNEQFF | TGTGCCACCAGTGATTCGACGGGTTACTACAATGAGCAGTTCTTC
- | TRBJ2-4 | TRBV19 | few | CASSPRTLTKNIQYF | TGTGCCAGTAGTCCAAGGACACTAACTAAAAACATTCAGTACTTC
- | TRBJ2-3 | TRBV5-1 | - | CASSLGQLSSTDTQYF | TGCGCCAGCAGCTTGGGACAGCTCTCTAGCACAGATACGCAGTATTTT
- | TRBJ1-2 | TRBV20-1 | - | CSARLEGYTF | TGCAGTGCTAGATTAGAGGGCTACACCTTC
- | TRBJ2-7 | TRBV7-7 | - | CASSRGQQYEQYF | TGTGCCAGCAGCCGCGGACAGCAATACGAGCAGTACTTC
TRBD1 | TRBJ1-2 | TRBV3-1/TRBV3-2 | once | CASSLLGTGANYGYTF | TGTGCCAGCAGCCTCTTAGGGACAGGGGCTAACTATGGCTACACCTTC
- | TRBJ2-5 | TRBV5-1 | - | CASSLGVERETQYF | TGCGCCAGCAGCTTGGGGGTTGAGCGGGAGACCCAGTACTTC
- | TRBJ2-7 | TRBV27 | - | CASSPGVYEQYF | TGTGCCAGCAGTCCAGGGGTCTACGAGCAGTACTTC
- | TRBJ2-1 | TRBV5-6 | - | CASSLLISAHSEQFF | TGTGCCAGCAGCTTGTTGATTTCGGCCCACAGTGAGCAGTTCTTC
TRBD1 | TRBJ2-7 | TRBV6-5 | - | CASVRQGAYEQYF | TGTGCCAGCGTCCGACAGGGGGCTTACGAGCAGTACTTC
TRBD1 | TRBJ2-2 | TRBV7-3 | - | CASSRSGTANTGELFF | TGTGCCAGCAGCCGTTCCGGGACAGCGAACACCGGGGAGCTGTTTTTT
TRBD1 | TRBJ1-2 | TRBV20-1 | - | CSASHPQGALGYTF | TGCAGTGCTAGTCACCCCCAGGGGGCGCTTGGCTACACCTTC
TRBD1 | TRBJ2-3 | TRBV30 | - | CAWTPGQGFSGTDTQYF | TGTGCCTGGACCCCGGGACAGGGCTTTAGTGGCACAGATACGCAGTATTTT
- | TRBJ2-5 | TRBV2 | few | CASTEGGETQYF | TGTGCCAGCACCGAAGGGGGTGAGACCCAGTACTTC
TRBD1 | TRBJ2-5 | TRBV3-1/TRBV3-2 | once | CASSRHGGTAEGTQYF | TGTGCCAGCAGCCGACATGGTGGGACAGCTGAGGGGACCCAGTACTTC
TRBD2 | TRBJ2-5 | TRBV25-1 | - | CASMDGGAQETQYF | TGTGCCAGCATGGACGGGGGGGCGCAGGAGACCCAGTACTTC
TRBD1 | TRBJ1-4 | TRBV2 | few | CASSRDRELFF | TGTGCCAGCAGTCGGGACAGGGAACTGTTTTTT
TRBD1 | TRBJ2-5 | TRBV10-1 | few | CASSDPGQGLQETQYF | TGCGCCAGCAGTGACCCCGGACAGGGGTTGCAAGAGACCCAGTACTTC
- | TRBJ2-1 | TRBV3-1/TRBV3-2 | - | CASSQVRGGLPNEQFF | TGTGCCAGCAGCCAAGTTCGAGGCGGCCTGCCAAATGAGCAGTTCTTC